The rows below give T cell receptor beta chains drawn from one sample of a study of blood T cell repertoires in COVID-19. This table comes from immunoSEQ multiplex PCR, and its TCRdb copy is limited to in-frame clones, with some not included. Of a few hundred thousand clones listed, 85% to 90% are singletons. Input material: peripheral blood. Receptor source: a human donor in a cohort sampled during active COVID-19. CDR3s include the opening cysteine and the closing phenylalanine or tryptophan. The D gene is left open where the match is weak. The size of a clone is reported for some rows only, either as once, few or many, or as a class for expanded clones.

TRBJ2-7 | TRBV6-5 | TRBD1 | . | TGTGCCAGCAGCCGAGGGGGACAGTCCTACGAGCAGTACTTC | CASSRGGQSYEQYF
TRBJ1-2 | TRBV2 | . | . | TGTGCCAGCAGTGAAGCGCTCAACGGGTACCCCGACGGCTACACCTTC | CASSEALNGYPDGYTF
TRBJ2-7 | TRBV11-2 | . | . | TGTGCCAGCAGCTTCCATTTCTACGAGCAGTACTTC | CASSFHFYEQYF
TRBJ1-6 | TRBV7-3 | . | . | TGTGCCAGCAGCTTAGCACAGGGAAATTCACCCCTCCACTTT | CASSLAQGNSPLHF
TRBJ2-7 | TRBV19 | TRBD1 | . | TGTGCCAGTAGTAGATCCGGGACAGGAAGGTACGAGCAGTACTTC | CASSRSGTGRYEQYF
TRBJ1-2 | TRBV28 | . | once | TGTGCCAGCAGCAGGCCAGGGTTGGTCTATGGCTACACCTTC | CASSRPGLVYGYTF
TRBJ2-3 | TRBV5-8 | . | . | TGTGCCAGCAGCTTGTATGGAGGGACGGACCCGACAGATACGCAGTATTTT | CASSLYGGTDPTDTQYF
TRBJ2-5 | TRBV5-1 | . | . | TGCGCCAGCAGCTTGAACGGGAGAGGAGAGACCCAGTACTTC | CASSLNGRGETQYF
TRBJ1-6 | TRBV7-2 | . | . | TGTGCCAGCAGCTTCATCCGGGGTTCTAATTCACCCCTCCACTTT | CASSFIRGSNSPLHF
TRBJ1-1 | TRBV24-1 | . | . | TGTGCCACCAGGTCGTTCCAAACAAATGAAGCTTTCTTT | CATRSFQTNEAFF
TRBJ1-1 | TRBV6-5 | . | . | TGTGCCAGCAGTAGTGGGGGGGCTGGGAGCACTGAAGCTTTCTTT | CASSSGGAGSTEAFF
TRBJ1-3 | TRBV30 | . | . | TGTGCCTGGGCGGGAGAGATCTCTGGAAACACCATATATTTT | CAWAGEISGNTIYF
TRBJ2-3 | TRBV7-9 | TRBD2 | . | TGTGCCAGCAGCTCGGGACTAGCCTCAGATACGCAGTATTTT | CASSSGLASDTQYF
TRBJ1-6 | TRBV21-1 | . | few | TGTGCCAGGGGAAGAGGGGGCGTAAATTCACCCCTCCACTTT | CARGRGGVNSPLHF
TRBJ2-7 | TRBV30 | TRBD1 | . | TGTGCCGGCCACCGGGACAGGGGGCATTGGGAGCAGTACTTC | CAGHRDRGHWEQYF
TRBJ2-7 | TRBV7-8 | . | once | TGTGCCAGCAGCCCTAGCCCCGCCCACTACGAGCAGTACTTC | CASSPSPAHYEQYF
TRBJ2-3 | TRBV12-3/TRBV12-4 | . | . | TGTGCCAGCAGTTTGGGTCGGGGAGATACGCAGTATTTT | CASSLGRGDTQYF
TRBJ2-5 | TRBV29-1 | TRBD2 | once | TGCAGCGTTAGTGGCGGGGGGGCCGAGGAGACCCAGTACTTC | CSVSGGGAEETQYF
TRBJ2-1 | TRBV6-5 | TRBD1 | few | TGTGCCAGCACTAAACAGGGGGGAGGAAATGAGCAGTTCTTC | CASTKQGGGNEQFF
TRBJ2-7 | TRBV27 | . | . | TGTGCCAGCAGTTTATGGGACTCCTCCTACGAGCAGTACTTC | CASSLWDSSYEQYF
TRBJ1-1 | TRBV7-9 | . | . | TGTGCCAGCAGCTTAGGCGCCCGGGCGACAGAGGTGAACACTGAAGCTTTCTTT | CASSLGARATEVNTEAFF
TRBJ2-1 | TRBV29-1 | TRBD2 | . | TGCAGCGTTGTTAGCGGGGGTTACAATGAGCAGTTCTTC | CSVVSGGYNEQFF
TRBJ2-7 | TRBV12-2 | . | . | TGTGCAAGTCGCTTAGAGTCTGGGCCCAAAGGATCTTACGAGCAGTACTTC | CASRLESGPKGSYEQYF
TRBJ2-7 | TRBV9 | . | . | TGTGCCAGCAGCCCGAGGCGGCCCGAGTCCCGGTACTTC | CASSPRRPESRYF
TRBJ1-5 | TRBV7-2 | . | . | TGTGCCAGCAGCTGGAACAGGAATCAGCCCCAGCATTTT | CASSWNRNQPQHF
TRBJ1-3 | TRBV30 | . | . | TGTGCCGCTCAACAGGGAACTGCTGGAAACACCATATATTTT | CAAQQGTAGNTIYF
TRBJ2-3 | TRBV11-3 | . | . | TGTGCCAGCAGCTTATCTGTCCCAGATACGCAGTATTTT | CASSLSVPDTQYF
TRBJ1-1 | TRBV15 | TRBD1 | . | TGTGCCACCAGCAGAGGGGACAGAGAAACCGAAGCTTTCTTT | CATSRGDRETEAFF
TRBJ1-4 | TRBV4-1 | TRBD1 | . | TGCGCCAGCAGCCTAAGACAGGGAGAAAAACTGTTTTTT | CASSLRQGEKLFF